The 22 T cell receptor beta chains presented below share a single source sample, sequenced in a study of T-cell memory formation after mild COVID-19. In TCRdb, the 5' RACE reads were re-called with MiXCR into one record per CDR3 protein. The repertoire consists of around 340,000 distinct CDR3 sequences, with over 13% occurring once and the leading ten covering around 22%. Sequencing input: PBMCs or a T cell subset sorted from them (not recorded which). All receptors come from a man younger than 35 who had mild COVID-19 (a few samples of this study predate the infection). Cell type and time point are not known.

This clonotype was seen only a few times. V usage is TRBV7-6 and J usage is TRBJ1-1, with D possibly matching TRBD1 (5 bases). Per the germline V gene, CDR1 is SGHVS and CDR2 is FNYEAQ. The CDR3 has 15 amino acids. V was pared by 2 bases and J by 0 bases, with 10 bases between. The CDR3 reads CASSLLGTVNTEAFF. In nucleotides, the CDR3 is TGTGCCAGCAGCTTACTCGGGACGGTGAACACTGAAGCTTTCTTT.

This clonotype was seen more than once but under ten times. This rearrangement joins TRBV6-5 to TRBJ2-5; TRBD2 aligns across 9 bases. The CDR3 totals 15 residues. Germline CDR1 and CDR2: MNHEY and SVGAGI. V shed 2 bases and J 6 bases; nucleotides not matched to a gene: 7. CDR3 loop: CASSYGAGGVQTQYF. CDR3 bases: TGTGCCAGCAGTTACGGGGCGGGGGGGGTACAGACCCAGTACTTC.

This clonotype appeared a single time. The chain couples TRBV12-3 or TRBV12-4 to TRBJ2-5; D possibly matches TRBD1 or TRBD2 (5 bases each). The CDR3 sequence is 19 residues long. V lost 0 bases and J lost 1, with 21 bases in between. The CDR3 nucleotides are TGTGCCAGCAGTTTAGCGGAGGAGCGGCAGGGAACCCCCCAAGAGACCCAGTACTTC. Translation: CASSLAEERQGTPQETQYF.

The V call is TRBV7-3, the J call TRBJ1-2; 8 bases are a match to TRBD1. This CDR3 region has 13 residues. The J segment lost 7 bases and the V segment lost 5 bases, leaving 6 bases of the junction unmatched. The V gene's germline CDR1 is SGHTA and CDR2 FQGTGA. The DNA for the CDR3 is TGTGCCAGCAGCGCCGACAGGGGTGGTGGCTACACCTTC. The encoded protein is CASSADRGGGYTF.

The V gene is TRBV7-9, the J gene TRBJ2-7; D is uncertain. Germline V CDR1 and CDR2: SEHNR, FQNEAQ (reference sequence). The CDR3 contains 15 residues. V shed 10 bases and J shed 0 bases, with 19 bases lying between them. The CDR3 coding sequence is TGTGCCACCAGTCCTGCCGGGTTACACTCCTACGAGCAGTACTTC. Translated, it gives CATSPAGLHSYEQYF.

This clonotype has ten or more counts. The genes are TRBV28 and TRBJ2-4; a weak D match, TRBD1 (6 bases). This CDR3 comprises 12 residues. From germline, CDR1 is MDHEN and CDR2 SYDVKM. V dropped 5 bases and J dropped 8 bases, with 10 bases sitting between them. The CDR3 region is CASSLRTDIQYF. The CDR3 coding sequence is TGTGCCAGCAGTCTCCGGACAGACATTCAGTACTTC.

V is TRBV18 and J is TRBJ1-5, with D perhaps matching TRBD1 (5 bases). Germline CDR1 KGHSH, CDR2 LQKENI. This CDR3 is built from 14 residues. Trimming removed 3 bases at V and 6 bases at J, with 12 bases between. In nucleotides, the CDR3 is TGTGCCAGCTCACCCGCCCAGGGAGGTCAGCCCCAGCATTTT. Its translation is CASSPAQGGQPQHF.

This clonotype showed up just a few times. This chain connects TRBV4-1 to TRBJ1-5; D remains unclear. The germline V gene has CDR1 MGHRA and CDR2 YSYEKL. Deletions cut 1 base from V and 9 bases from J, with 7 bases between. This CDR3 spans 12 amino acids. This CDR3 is CASSQGGLPQHF. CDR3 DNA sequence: TGCGCCAGCAGCCAAGGCGGCTTGCCCCAGCATTTT.

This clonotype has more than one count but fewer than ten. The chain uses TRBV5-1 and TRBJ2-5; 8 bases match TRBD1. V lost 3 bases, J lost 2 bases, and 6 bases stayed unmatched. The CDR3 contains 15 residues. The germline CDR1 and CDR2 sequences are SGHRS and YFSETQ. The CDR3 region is CASSSPGTGQETQYF. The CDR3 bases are TGCGCCAGCAGCTCGCCCGGGACAGGTCAAGAGACCCAGTACTTC.

As DNA, the CDR3 is TGTGCCAGCAGTGCCGCGACAGCTCCGGATGGCTACACCTTC. Translating gives CASSAATAPDGYTF. The chain employs TRBV25-1 and TRBJ1-2; perhaps TRBD1 as D (5 bases). The germline V and J ends were trimmed by 4 bases and 6 bases, with 15 bases remaining between them. The germline V gene encodes CDR1 MGHDK and CDR2 SYGVNS. This CDR3 spans 14 amino acids.

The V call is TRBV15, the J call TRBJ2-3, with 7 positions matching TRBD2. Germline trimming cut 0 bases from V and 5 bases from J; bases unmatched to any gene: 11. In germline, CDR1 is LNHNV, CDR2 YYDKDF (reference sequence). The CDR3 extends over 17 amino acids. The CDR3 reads CATSREVEAGFRDTQYF. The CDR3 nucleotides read TGTGCCACCAGCAGAGAGGTGGAAGCGGGGTTCAGAGATACGCAGTATTTT.

The CDR3 region is CSASPGRAYEQYF. In nucleotides, the CDR3 is TGCAGTGCTTCACCGGGCCGAGCCTACGAGCAGTACTTC. The rearrangement uses TRBV20-1 and TRBJ2-7, with no clear D. Per the germline V gene, CDR1 is DFQATT and CDR2 is SNEGSKA (reference sequence). CDR3 length: 13 residues. Trimming took 5 bases from V and 2 from J, leaving 13 bases between them.

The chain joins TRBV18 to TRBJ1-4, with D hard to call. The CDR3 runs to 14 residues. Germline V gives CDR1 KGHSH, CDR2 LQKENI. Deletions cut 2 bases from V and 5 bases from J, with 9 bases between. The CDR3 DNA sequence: TGTGCCAGCTCACCAGCGAACGAAAATGAAAAACTGTTTTTT. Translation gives CASSPANENEKLFF.

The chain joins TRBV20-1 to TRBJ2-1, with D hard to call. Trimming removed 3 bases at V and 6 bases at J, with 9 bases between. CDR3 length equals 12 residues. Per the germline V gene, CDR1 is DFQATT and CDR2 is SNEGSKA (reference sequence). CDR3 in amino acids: CSARQPGNEQFF. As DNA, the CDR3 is TGCAGTGCTAGGCAGCCCGGCAATGAGCAGTTCTTC.

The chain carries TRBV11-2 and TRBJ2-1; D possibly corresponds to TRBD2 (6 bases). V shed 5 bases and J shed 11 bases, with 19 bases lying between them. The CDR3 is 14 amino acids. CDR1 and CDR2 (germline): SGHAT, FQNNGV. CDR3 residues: CASSPGGQAVKQFF. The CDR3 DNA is TGTGCCAGCAGCCCCGGGGGTCAAGCGGTAAAGCAGTTCTTC. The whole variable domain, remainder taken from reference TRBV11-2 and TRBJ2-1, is EAGVAQSPRYKIIEKRQSVAFWCNPISGHATLYWYQQILGQGPKLLIQFQNNGVVDDSQLPKDRFSAERLKGVDSTLKIQPAKLEDSAVYLCASSPGGQAVKQFFGPGTRLTVL.

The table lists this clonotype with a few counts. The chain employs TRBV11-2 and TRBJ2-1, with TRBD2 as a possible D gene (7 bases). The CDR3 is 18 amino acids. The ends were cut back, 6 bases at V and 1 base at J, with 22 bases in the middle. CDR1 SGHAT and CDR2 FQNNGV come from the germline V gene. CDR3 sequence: CASRPLRGGGISYNEQFF. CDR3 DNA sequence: TGTGCCAGCAGACCCCTGAGGGGGGGTGGAATTTCCTACAATGAGCAGTTCTTC. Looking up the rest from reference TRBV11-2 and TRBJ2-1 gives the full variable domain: EAGVAQSPRYKIIEKRQSVAFWCNPISGHATLYWYQQILGQGPKLLIQFQNNGVVDDSQLPKDRFSAERLKGVDSTLKIQPAKLEDSAVYLCASRPLRGGGISYNEQFFGPGTRLTVL.

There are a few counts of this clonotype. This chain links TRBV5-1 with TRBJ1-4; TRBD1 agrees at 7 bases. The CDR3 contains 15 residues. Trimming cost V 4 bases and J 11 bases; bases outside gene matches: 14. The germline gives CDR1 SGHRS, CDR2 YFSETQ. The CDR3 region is CASSLGRQGSSKLFF. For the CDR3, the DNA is TGCGCCAGCAGCCTCGGCAGACAGGGATCGTCCAAACTGTTTTTT. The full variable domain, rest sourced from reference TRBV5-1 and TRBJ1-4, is KAGVTQTPRYLIKTRGQQVTLSCSPISGHRSVSWYQQTPGQGLQFLFEYFSETQRNKGNFPGRFSGRQFSNSRSEMNVSTLELGDSALYLCASSLGRQGSSKLFFGSGTQLSVL.

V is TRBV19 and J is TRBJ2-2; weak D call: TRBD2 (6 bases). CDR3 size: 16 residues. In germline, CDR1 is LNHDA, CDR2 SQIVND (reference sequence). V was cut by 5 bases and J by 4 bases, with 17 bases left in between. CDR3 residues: CASSFRAWRGTGELFF. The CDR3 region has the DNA TGTGCCAGTAGTTTCCGGGCCTGGCGGGGCACCGGGGAGCTGTTTTTT. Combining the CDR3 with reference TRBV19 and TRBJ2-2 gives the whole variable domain DGGITQSPKYLFRKEGQNVTLSCEQNLNHDAMYWYRQDPGQGLRLIYYSQIVNDFQKGDIAEGYSVSREKKESFPLTVTSAQKNPTAFYLCASSFRAWRGTGELFFGEGSRLTVL.

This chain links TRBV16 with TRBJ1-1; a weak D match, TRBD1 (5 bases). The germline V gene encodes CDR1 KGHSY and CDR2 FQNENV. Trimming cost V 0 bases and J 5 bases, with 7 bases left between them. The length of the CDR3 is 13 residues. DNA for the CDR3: TGTGCCAGCAGCCAATCGGGGGGGACTGAAGCTTTCTTT. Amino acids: CASSQSGGTEAFF. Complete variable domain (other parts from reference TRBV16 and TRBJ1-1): GEEVAQTPKHLVRGEGQKAKLYCAPIKGHSYVFWYQQVLKNEFKFLISFQNENVFDETGMPKERFSAKCLPNSPCSLEIQATKLEDSAVYFCASSQSGGTEAFFGQGTRLTVV.

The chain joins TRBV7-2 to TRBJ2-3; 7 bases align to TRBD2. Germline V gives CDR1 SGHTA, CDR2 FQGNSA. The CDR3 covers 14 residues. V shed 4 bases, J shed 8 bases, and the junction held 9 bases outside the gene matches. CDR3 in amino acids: CASSYPPGGATQYF. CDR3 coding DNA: TGTGCCAGCAGCTACCCCCCGGGGGGAGCTACGCAGTATTTT.

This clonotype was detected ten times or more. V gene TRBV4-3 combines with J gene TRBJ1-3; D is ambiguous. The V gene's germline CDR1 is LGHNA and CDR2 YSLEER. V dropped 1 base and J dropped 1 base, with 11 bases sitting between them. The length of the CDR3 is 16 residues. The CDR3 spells CASSQVSSRSGNTIYF. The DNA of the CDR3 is TGCGCCAGCAGCCAAGTCTCGTCCCGATCTGGAAACACCATATATTTT.

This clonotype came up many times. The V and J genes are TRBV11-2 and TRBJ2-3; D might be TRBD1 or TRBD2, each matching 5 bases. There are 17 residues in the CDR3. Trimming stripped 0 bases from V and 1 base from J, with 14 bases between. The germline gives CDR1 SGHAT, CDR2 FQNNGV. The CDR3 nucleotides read TGTGCCAGCAGCTTAGATCTCGGGGCGTGGGGCACAGATACGCAGTATTTT. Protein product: CASSLDLGAWGTDTQYF.